Following are 18 T cell receptor beta chains from one sample sequenced in a study of T cell repertoires and leukemia-associated antigens. The antigens for these receptors are not known. TCRdb itself ran the 5' RACE reads through MiXCR, one entry per CDR3 protein. The sample shows about 9,800 distinct CDR3 sequences, approximately 45% of them seen only once. Specimen: CD3+ T cells sorted from blood and cultured. Source of these receptors: a female donor in good health.

This clonotype was seen at least ten times. This rearrangement joins TRBV20-1 to TRBJ2-7; 8 bases align to TRBD1. Germline V lookup: CDR1 DFQATT, CDR2 SNEGSKA (reference sequence). The CDR3 runs to 15 residues. With V trimmed by 4 bases and J by 3 bases, 11 bases remained unmatched. DNA of the CDR3: TGCAGTGCTACCCGGACAGGGAGCTGGAGCTACGAGCAGTACTTC. Translating gives CSATRTGSWSYEQYF.

The rearrangement uses TRBV9 and TRBJ2-5, with 7 bases identical to TRBD2. J was trimmed by 9 bases and V by 3 bases; bases with no gene match: 14. CDR1 SGDLS and CDR2 YYNGEE come from the germline V gene. The CDR3 totals 15 residues. The CDR3: CASSATGTSAAAQYF. The CDR3 coding sequence is TGTGCCAGCAGCGCCACGGGAACTAGCGCCGCCGCCCAGTACTTC.

This chain uses TRBV28 with TRBJ1-2; 7 bases agree with TRBD1. V gave up 10 bases and J gave up 8 bases; unmatched junction bases: 13. This CDR3 has 13 residues. CDR1 and CDR2 (germline): MDHEN, SYDVKM. The CDR3 sequence: CATNPTGLGGYTF. CDR3 bases: TGTGCCACCAACCCGACAGGGCTGGGAGGCTACACCTTC.

This clonotype appeared many times. The chain has TRBV5-1 and TRBJ2-7; D may correspond to TRBD1 or TRBD2 (5 bases each). The CDR3 extends over 13 amino acids. The germline V gene has CDR1 SGHRS and CDR2 YFSETQ. V was shortened by 6 bases and J by 1 base, with 11 bases between the two germline ends. The CDR3 DNA is TGCGCCAGCACCCGGGACGGATCCTACGAGCAGTACTTC. Its translation: CASTRDGSYEQYF.

This clonotype was counted between two and nine times. The genes are TRBV7-9 and TRBJ2-5; D remains unclear. CDR3 length: 11 residues. The germline V gene encodes CDR1 SEHNR and CDR2 FQNEAQ (reference sequence). Trimming cost V 2 bases and J 4 bases, with 2 bases left between them. The CDR3 loop reads CASSLLETQYF. CDR3 bases: TGTGCCAGCAGCTTATTAGAGACCCAGTACTTC.

By share, this clonotype ranks as medium-sized (0.01 to 0.1%). The chain joins TRBV5-1 to TRBJ1-6; 9 bases map to TRBD1. Looked up from germline, CDR1 is SGHRS and CDR2 is YFSETQ. This CDR3 contains 14 residues. V trimming: 5 bases; J trimming: 7 bases; junction bases outside the gene matches: 4. CDR3 sequence (DNA): TGCGCCAGCAGTACCGGGACAGGGAATTCACCCCTCCACTTT. This gives the protein CASSTGTGNSPLHF. Complete variable domain (other parts from reference TRBV5-1 and TRBJ1-6): KAGVTQTPRYLIKTRGQQVTLSCSPISGHRSVSWYQQTPGQGLQFLFEYFSETQRNKGNFPGRFSGRQFSNSRSEMNVSTLELGDSALYLCASSTGTGNSPLHFGNGTRLTVT.

This clonotype is termed medium-sized. The J gene is TRBJ2-3, the V gene TRBV7-2, with TRBD2 matching 8 bases. Trimming took 5 bases from V and 0 from J; bases not matched to a gene: 4. From germline, CDR1 is SGHTA and CDR2 FQGNSA. This CDR3 region has 15 residues. CDR3 coding DNA: TGTGCCAGCAGCCAGCGGGGGCTAAGCACAGATACGCAGTATTTT. As protein: CASSQRGLSTDTQYF.

For this clonotype: No conserved phenylalanine or tryptophan ends this CDR3, so it is likely a read error. The V gene is TRBV5-1, the J gene TRBJ1-6; D not certain. Germline V gene data show CDR1 as SGHRS and CDR2 as YFSETQ. CDR3 length: 15 residues. CDR3 DNA sequence: TGCGCCGGCAGCCTCGAGCCCTCTCCCGCATCACCCCTCCACTTG. Its translation is CAGSLEPSPASPLHL.

The chain has TRBV29-1 and TRBJ2-5; 7 nucleotides match TRBD1. Per germline, CDR1 SQVTM and CDR2 ANQGSEA. V shed 7 bases and J 7 bases; nucleotides not matched to a gene: 12. The CDR3 is 13 amino acids. In nucleotides, the CDR3 is TGCAGCGCTGCGACAGGGACAAGAGGGACCCAGTACTTC. Protein sequence: CSAATGTRGTQYF.

The V and J genes are TRBV2 and TRBJ2-2, with D unclear. V was pared by 8 bases and J by 10 bases, with 20 bases between. The germline V gene encodes CDR1 SNHLY and CDR2 FYNNEI. This CDR3 region has 14 residues. CDR3 coding DNA: TGTGCCAGCTGTGTTAACATAGTATCCGAGGAGCTGTTTTTT. As protein: CASCVNIVSEELFF.

Only a few counts were recorded for this clonotype. The gene calls are TRBV5-1 and TRBJ2-1; either TRBD1 or TRBD2 may supply D (6 bases each). The germline gives CDR1 SGHRS, CDR2 YFSETQ. The CDR3 has 14 amino acids. V was trimmed by 5 bases and J by 5 bases, leaving 14 bases between them. DNA of the CDR3: TGCGCCAGCAGAAGGGGGGTAATCGACAATGAGCAGTTCTTC. It is translated as CASRRGVIDNEQFF.

J is TRBJ2-7 and V is TRBV5-1; 8 positions agree with TRBD1. The CDR3 is 15 amino acids. Looked up from germline, CDR1 is SGHRS and CDR2 is YFSETQ. V gave up 3 bases and J gave up 5 bases; unmatched junction bases: 10. The CDR3 bases are TGCGCCAGCAGCTCGTGGCAGGGGGCTATGAACGAGCAGTACTTC. Protein product: CASSSWQGAMNEQYF.

This clonotype was found a few times. The chain joins TRBV29-1 to TRBJ2-5; D uncertain. There are 13 residues in the CDR3. The V end lost 5 bases, the J end lost 5 bases, and 15 bases lay between the germline ends. Germline CDR1 SQVTM, CDR2 ANQGSEA. DNA for the CDR3: TGCAGCGTTTCCCCCAATCCTCTGGAGACCCAGTACTTC. This codes for CSVSPNPLETQYF.

The chain is built from TRBV12-3 or TRBV12-4 and TRBJ1-1; D is possibly TRBD1 (5 bases). This CDR3 is built from 12 residues. Trimming took off 1 base at V and 10 bases at J, with 10 bases between the two ends. The chain's CDR3 is CASSLDGGGAFF. For the CDR3, the DNA is TGTGCCAGCAGTTTAGATGGGGGGGGAGCTTTCTTT.

This clonotype is classed as medium-sized. The chain recombines TRBV12-5 with TRBJ2-1, with 10 nucleotides matching TRBD2. This CDR3 contains 16 residues. The V gene end was trimmed by 7 bases and the J gene end by 1 base; junction bases not matched to a gene: 7. Per germline, CDR1 LGHNT and CDR2 FRNRAP. CDR3 DNA sequence: TGTGCTAGTGCCATTAGCGGGAGGATTTCCTACAATGAGCAGTTCTTC. Translation: CASAISGRISYNEQFF.

CDR3 residues: CASTRKVTVGTDTQYF. In nucleotides, the CDR3 is TGTGCCAGCACCCGAAAGGTGACGGTCGGCACAGATACGCAGTATTTT. This sequence joins TRBV12-3 or TRBV12-4 and TRBJ2-3; D not resolved. The V gene lost 7 bases and the J gene lost 1 base, with 18 bases spanning the gap. The CDR3 covers 16 residues.

This chain links TRBV7-2 with TRBJ2-1; D is unclear. Trimming cost V 5 bases and J 4 bases, with 18 bases left between them. CDR1 is SGHTA, CDR2 FQGNSA, per germline. CDR3 size: 16 residues. In DNA form, the CDR3 reads TGTGCCAGCAGCCTCCGGTGGGGTGGGAAGTACAATGAGCAGTTCTTC. As protein: CASSLRWGGKYNEQFF.

The rearrangement joins TRBV5-1 to TRBJ2-2; a possible D gene is TRBD2 (6 bases). V was pared by 0 bases and J by 1 base, with 16 bases between. Germline CDR1 is SGHRS and CDR2 is YFSETQ. The CDR3 consists of 18 residues. The CDR3 DNA sequence: TGCGCCAGCAGCTTGGCTTTACGGACTATAAAGAACACCGGGGAGCTGTTTTTT. Translating it yields CASSLALRTIKNTGELFF.